This entry lists 3 T cell receptor beta chains sequenced from one sample in a study of vaccination effects on CD4 cells after COVID-19. Assay: immunoSEQ multiplex PCR; the TCRdb copy retains only in-frame clones and omits some. The table records around 56,000 clones, over 65% of them present only once. Following a 10-day culture, CD4+ T cells were purified. Their recognized antigens are unknown. This sample comprised CD4+ T cells from PBMCs cultured without peptide, obtained before COVID-19 vaccination. These receptors originate from a human donor who received a COVID-19 vaccine.

The chain uses TRBV18 and TRBJ2-5, with no clear D. Germline CDR1 and CDR2: KGHSH and LQKENI. V shed 3 bases and J shed 5 bases, with 10 bases lying between them. There are 13 residues in the CDR3. The CDR3 sequence is CASSPATFETQYF. In DNA, the CDR3 is TGTGCCAGCTCACCCGCGACGTTCGAGACCCAGTACTTC.

The chain has TRBV6-5 and TRBJ2-5; TRBD2 agrees at 8 bases. V trimming: 4 bases; J trimming: 5 bases; junction bases outside the gene matches: 9. CDR3 length: 15 amino acids. Germline V gene sequence: CDR1 MNHEY, CDR2 SVGAGI. The CDR3 protein is CASSFRTSPGETQYF. CDR3 coding DNA: TGTGCCAGCAGTTTCAGGACTAGCCCTGGGGAGACCCAGTACTTC.

This sequence joins TRBV7-2 and TRBJ1-2; the D is unclear. CDR1 and CDR2 (germline): SGHTA, FQGNSA. The CDR3 is 13 residues long. V dropped 3 bases and J dropped 9 bases, with 14 bases sitting between them. The CDR3: CASSFAGFQRYTF. The CDR3, as DNA: TGTGCCAGCAGCTTCGCTGGGTTCCAGCGCTACACCTTC.